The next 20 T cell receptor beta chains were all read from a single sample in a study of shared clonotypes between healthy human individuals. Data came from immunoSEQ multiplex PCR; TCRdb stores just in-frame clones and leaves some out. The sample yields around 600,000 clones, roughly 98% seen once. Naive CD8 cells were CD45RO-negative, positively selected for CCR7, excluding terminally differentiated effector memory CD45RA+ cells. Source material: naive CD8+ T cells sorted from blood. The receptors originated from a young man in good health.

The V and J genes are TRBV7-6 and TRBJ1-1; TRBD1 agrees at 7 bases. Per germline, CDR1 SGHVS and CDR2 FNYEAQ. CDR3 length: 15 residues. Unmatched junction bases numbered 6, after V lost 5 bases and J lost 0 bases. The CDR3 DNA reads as TGTGCCAGCAGCCTTTGGGACAGCATGAACACTGAAGCTTTCTTT. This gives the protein CASSLWDSMNTEAFF.

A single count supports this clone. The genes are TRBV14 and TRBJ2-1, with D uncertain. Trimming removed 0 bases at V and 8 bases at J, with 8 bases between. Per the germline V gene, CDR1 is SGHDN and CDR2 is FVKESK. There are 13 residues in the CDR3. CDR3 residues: CASSQDPPDEQFF. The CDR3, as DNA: TGTGCCAGCAGCCAAGATCCGCCGGATGAGCAGTTCTTC.

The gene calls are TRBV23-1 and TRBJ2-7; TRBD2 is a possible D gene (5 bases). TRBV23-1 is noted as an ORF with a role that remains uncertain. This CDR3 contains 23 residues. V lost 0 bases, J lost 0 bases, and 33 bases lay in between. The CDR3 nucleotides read TGCGCCAGCAGTCAATCGTCTGAGGACGAGAGGACTCCTAGGTTGTGGAGCTCCTACGAGCAGTACTTC. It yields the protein CASSQSSEDERTPRLWSSYEQYF.

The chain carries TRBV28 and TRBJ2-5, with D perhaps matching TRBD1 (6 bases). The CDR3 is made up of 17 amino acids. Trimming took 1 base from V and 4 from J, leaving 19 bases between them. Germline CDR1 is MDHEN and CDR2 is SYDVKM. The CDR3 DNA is TGTGCCAGCAGTTTATTTGCCTGGGACACGGAGAGAGAGACCCAGTACTTC. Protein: CASSLFAWDTERETQYF.

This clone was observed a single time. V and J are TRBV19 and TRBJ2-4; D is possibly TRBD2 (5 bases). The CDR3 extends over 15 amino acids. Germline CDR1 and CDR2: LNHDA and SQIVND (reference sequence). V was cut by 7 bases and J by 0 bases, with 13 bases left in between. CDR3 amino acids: CASTDWAGAKNIQYF. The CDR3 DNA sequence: TGTGCCAGTACGGATTGGGCGGGAGCCAAAAACATTCAGTACTTC.

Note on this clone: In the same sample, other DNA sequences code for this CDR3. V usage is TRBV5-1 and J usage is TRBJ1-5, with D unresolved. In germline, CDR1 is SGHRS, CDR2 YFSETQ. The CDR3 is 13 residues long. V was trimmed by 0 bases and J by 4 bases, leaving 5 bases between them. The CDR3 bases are TGCGCCAGCAGCTTGGCGGGGAATCAGCCCCAGCATTTT. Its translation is CASSLAGNQPQHF.

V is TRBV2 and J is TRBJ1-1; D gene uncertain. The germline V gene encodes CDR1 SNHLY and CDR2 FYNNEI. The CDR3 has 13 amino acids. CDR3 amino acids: CAPRGQVDTEAFF. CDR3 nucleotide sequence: TGTGCACCTCGCGGGCAGGTGGACACTGAAGCTTTCTTT. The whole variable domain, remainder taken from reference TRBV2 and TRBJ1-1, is EPEVTQTPSHQVTQMGQEVILRCVPISNHLYFYWYRQILGQKVEFLVSFYNNEISEKSEIFDDQFSVERPDGSNFTLKIRSTKLEDSAMYFCAPRGQVDTEAFFGQGTRLTVV.

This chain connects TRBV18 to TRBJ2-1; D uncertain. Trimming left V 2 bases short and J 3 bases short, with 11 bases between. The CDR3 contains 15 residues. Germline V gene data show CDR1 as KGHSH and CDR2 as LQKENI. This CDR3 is CASSPSTNLYNEQFF. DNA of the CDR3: TGTGCCAGCTCACCATCGACAAACCTCTACAATGAGCAGTTCTTC. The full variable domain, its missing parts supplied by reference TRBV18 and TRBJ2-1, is NAGVMQNPRHLVRRRGQEARLRCSPMKGHSHVYWYRQLPEEGLKFMVYLQKENIIDESGMPKERFSAEFPKEGPSILRIQQVVRGDSAAYFCASSPSTNLYNEQFFGPGTRLTVL.

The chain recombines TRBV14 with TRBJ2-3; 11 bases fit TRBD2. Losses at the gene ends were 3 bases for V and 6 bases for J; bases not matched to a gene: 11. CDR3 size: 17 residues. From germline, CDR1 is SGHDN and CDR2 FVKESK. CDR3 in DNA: TGTGCCAGCAGCCAGCTTGTAGCGGGAGGGCCCTTGGATACGCAGTATTTT. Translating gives CASSQLVAGGPLDTQYF.

The chain's CDR3 is CASSQVAGRYNEQFF. CDR3 coding DNA: TGTGCCAGCAGCCAAGTCGCGGGTCGGTACAATGAGCAGTTCTTC. V gene TRBV14 combines with J gene TRBJ2-1; TRBD2 is a possible D gene (5 bases). The CDR3 length is 15 residues. V was trimmed by 1 base and J by 4 bases, leaving 11 bases between them. In germline, CDR1 is SGHDN, CDR2 FVKESK.

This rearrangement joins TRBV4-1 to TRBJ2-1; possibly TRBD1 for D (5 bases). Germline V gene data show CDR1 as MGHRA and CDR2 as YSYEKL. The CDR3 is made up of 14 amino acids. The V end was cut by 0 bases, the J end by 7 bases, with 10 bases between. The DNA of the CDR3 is TGCGCCAGCAGCCAAGATTTATCAGGGAATGAGCAGTTCTTC. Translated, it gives CASSQDLSGNEQFF.

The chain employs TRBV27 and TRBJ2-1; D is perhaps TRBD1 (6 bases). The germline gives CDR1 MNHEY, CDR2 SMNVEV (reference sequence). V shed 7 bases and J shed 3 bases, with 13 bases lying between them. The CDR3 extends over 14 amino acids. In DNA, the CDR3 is TGTGCCAGCAAGGGGGACCCAATCTACAATGAGCAGTTCTTC. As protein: CASKGDPIYNEQFF.

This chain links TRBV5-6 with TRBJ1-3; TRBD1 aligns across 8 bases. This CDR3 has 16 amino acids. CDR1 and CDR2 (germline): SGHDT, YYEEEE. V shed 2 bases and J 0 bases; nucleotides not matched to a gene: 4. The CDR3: CASSFGTGDSGNTIYF. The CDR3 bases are TGTGCCAGCAGCTTCGGGACAGGCGACTCTGGAAACACCATATATTTT.

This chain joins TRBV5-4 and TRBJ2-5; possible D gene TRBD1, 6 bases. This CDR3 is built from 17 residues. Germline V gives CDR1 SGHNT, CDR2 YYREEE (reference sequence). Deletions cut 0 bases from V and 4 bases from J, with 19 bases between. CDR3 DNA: TGTGCCAGCAGCTTGGACAGGGACGGGGATACAGGAGAGACCCAGTACTTC. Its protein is CASSLDRDGDTGETQYF.

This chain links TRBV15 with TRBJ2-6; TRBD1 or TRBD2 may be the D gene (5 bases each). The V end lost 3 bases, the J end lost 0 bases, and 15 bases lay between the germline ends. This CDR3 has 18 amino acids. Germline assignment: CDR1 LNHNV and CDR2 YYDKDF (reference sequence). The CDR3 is CATSSSLGTASGANVLTF. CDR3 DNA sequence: TGTGCCACCAGCAGTAGCCTCGGGACGGCCTCTGGGGCCAACGTCCTGACTTTC.

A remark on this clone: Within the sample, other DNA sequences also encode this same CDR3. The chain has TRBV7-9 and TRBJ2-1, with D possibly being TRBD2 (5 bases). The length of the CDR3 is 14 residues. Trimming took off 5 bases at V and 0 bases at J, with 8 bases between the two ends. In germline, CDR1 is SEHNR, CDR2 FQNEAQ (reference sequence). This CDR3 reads CASSGSGSYNEQFF. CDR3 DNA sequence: TGTGCCAGCAGCGGGAGCGGCTCCTACAATGAGCAGTTCTTC.

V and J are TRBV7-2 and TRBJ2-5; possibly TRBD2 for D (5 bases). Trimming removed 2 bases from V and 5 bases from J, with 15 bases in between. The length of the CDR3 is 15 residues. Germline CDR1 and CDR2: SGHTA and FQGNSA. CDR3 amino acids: CASSLSPGSAETQYF. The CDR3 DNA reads TGTGCCAGCAGCTTAAGTCCGGGATCGGCTGAGACCCAGTACTTC. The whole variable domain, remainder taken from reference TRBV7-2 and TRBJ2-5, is GAGVSQSPSNKVTEKGKDVELRCDPISGHTALYWYRQSLGQGLEFLIYFQGNSAPDKSGLPSDRFSAERTGGSVSTLTIQRTQQEDSAVYLCASSLSPGSAETQYFGPGTRLLVL.

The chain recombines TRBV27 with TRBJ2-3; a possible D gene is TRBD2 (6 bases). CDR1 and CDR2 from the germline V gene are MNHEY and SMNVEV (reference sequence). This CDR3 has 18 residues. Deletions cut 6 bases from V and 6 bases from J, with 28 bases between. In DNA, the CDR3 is TGTGCCAGCAGCGCTATCGCCCGGCATCGACCGGGACTTGATACGCAGTATTTT. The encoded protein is CASSAIARHRPGLDTQYF.

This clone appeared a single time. CDR3 loop: CASSSGTGAGEKLFF. The CDR3 DNA follows: TGTGCCAGCAGCTCCGGGACAGGGGCTGGTGAAAAACTGTTTTTT. This chain connects TRBV5-6 to TRBJ1-4; 10 positions agree with TRBD1. V lost 3 bases and J lost 7; bases outside the gene matches: 6. Germline V gene sequence: CDR1 SGHDT, CDR2 YYEEEE. The CDR3 totals 15 residues.

This CDR3 reads CASRFTGDDEQFF. As DNA, the CDR3 is TGTGCCAGCAGGTTTACAGGGGACGATGAGCAGTTCTTC. The chain joins TRBV7-3 to TRBJ2-1; 7 bases are shared with TRBD1. Trimming cost V 6 bases and J 8 bases; bases outside gene matches: 7. The CDR3 loop spans 13 amino acids. CDR1 is SGHTA and CDR2 is FQGTGA in the germline V gene.